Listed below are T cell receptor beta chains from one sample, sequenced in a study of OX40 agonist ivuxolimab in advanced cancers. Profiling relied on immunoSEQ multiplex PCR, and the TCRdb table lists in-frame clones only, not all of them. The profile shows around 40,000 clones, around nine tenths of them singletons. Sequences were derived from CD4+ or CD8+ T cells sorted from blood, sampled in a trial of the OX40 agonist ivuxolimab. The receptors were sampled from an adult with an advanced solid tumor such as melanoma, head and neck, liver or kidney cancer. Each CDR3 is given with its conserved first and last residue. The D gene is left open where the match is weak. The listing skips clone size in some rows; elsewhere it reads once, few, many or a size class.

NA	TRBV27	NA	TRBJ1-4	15	CASSFLGATNEKLFF	TGTGCCAGCAGTTTTTTGGGGGCAACTAATGAAAAACTGTTTTTT
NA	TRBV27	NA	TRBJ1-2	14	CASRPRQTSYGYTF	TGTGCCAGCAGACCTCGGCAGACCAGCTATGGCTACACCTTC
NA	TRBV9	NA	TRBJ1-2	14	CASSVRDTVYGYTF	TGTGCCAGCAGCGTCCGGGACACCGTCTATGGCTACACCTTC
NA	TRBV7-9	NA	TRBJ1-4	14	CASGAQGAYEKLFF	TGTGCCAGCGGTGCGCAAGGAGCTTACGAAAAACTGTTTTTT
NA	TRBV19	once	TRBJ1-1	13	CASRGAGTTEAFF	TGTGCCAGTAGAGGGGCGGGTACCACTGAAGCTTTCTTT
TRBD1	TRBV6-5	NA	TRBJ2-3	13	CASNLQGTDTQYF	TGTGCCAGCAATCTACAGGGGACAGATACGCAGTATTTT
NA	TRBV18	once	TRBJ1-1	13	CASSPRVIAEAFF	TGTGCCAGCTCACCCAGGGTTATCGCTGAAGCTTTCTTT
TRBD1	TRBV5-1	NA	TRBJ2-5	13	CASSFMTGQEQYF	TGCGCCAGCAGCTTTATGACCGGACAGGAGCAGTACTTC
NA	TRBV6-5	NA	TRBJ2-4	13	CASSAGSQSIQYF	TGTGCCAGCAGTGCGGGTTCGCAAAGCATTCAGTACTTC
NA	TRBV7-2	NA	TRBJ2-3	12	CASSPFTDTQYF	TGTGCCAGCAGCCCATTCACAGATACGCAGTATTTT
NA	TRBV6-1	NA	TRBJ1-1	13	CASSEGENTEAFF	TGTGCCAGCAGTGAAGGGGAGAACACTGAAGCTTTCTTT
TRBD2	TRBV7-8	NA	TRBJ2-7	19	CASSPRQGLTSGGDYEQYF	TGTGCCAGCAGCCCACGGCAGGGATTGACTAGCGGGGGAGACTACGAGCAGTACTTC
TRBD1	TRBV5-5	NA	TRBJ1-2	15	CASSLGQGEGYGYTF	TGTGCCAGCAGCCTCGGACAGGGGGAAGGGTATGGCTACACCTTC
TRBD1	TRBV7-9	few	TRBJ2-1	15	CASRNRDRGLNEQFF	TGTGCCAGCAGAAACCGGGACAGGGGGCTGAATGAGCAGTTCTTC
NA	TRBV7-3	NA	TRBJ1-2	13	CASSLTQGRGYTF	TGTGCCAGCAGCTTGACCCAGGGTAGGGGCTACACCTTC
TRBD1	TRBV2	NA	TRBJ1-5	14	CASSRDRASQPQHF	TGTGCCAGCAGTCGGGACAGGGCTTCTCAGCCCCAGCATTTT
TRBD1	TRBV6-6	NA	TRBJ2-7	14	CASSDPQGRHEQYF	TGTGCCAGCAGTGACCCACAGGGGCGCCACGAGCAGTACTTC
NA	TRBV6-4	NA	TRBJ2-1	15	CASSSDGGLYNEQFF	TGTGCCAGCAGTTCTGACGGCGGGCTCTACAATGAGCAGTTCTTC
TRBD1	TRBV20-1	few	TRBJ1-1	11	CSARTGSEAFF	TGCAGTGCTAGGACAGGGTCTGAAGCTTTCTTT
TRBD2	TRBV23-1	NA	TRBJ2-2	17	CASSPRGGDMNTGELFF	TGCGCCAGCAGTCCGCGGGGGGGTGATATGAACACCGGGGAGCTGTTTTTT
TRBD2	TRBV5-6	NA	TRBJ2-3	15	CASSQIAGGADTQYF	TGTGCCAGCAGCCAAATAGCGGGGGGGGCAGATACGCAGTATTTT
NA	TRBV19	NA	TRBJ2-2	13	CASSIAGRVELFF	TGTGCCAGTAGTATAGCGGGCAGGGTGGAGCTGTTTTTT
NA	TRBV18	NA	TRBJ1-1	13	CASSPPSSVKAFF	TGTGCCAGCTCACCACCAAGTTCGGTGAAAGCTTTCTTT
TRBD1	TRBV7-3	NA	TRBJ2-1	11	CASSRNGQVFF	TGTGCCAGCAGTCGGAATGGACAGGTCTTCTTC
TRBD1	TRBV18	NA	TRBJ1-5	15	CASSLGQGSGQPQHF	TGTGCCAGCTCATTGGGACAGGGCAGCGGGCAGCCCCAGCATTTT
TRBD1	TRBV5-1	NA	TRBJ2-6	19	CASRLHRGIAPSGANVLTF	TGCGCCAGCAGGCTTCACAGGGGAATCGCCCCCTCTGGGGCCAACGTCCTGACTTTC
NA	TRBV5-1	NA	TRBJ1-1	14	CASSYQTGPTEAFF	TGCGCCAGCAGTTATCAAACAGGGCCCACTGAAGCTTTCTTT
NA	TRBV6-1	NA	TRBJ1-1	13	CASSPQGGTEAFF	TGTGCCAGCAGTCCCCAGGGAGGCACTGAAGCTTTCTTT
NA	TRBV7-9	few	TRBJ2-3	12	CASSPGPGTQYF	TGTGCCAGCAGCCCGGGACCTGGTACGCAGTATTTT
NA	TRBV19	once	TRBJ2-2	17	CASEIGVSSENTGELFF	TGTGCCAGTGAGATTGGTGTGTCTAGTGAAAACACCGGGGAGCTGTTTTTT
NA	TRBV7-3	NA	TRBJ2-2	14	CASSPTPVTGELFF	TGTGCCAGCAGCCCCACACCCGTGACCGGGGAGCTGTTTTTT
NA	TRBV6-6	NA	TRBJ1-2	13	CATRTAAIYGYTF	TGTGCAACCAGAACGGCGGCGATTTATGGCTACACCTTC
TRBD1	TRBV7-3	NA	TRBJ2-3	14	CASSSQGILDTQYF	TGTGCCAGCAGCTCACAGGGGATTTTGGATACGCAGTATTTT
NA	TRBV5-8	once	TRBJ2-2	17	CASLGLGGRSGTGELFF	TGTGCCAGCCTCGGCCTGGGGGGAAGGAGTGGCACCGGGGAGCTGTTTTTT
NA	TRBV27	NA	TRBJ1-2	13	CASSGGLTLGYTF	TGTGCCAGCAGCGGGGGACTGACCTTAGGCTACACCTTC
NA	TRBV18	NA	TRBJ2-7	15	CASSPSLTATYEQYF	TGTGCCAGCTCACCATCTTTGACAGCGACCTACGAGCAGTACTTC
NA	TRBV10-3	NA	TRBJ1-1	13	CAISETGFTEAFF	TGTGCCATCAGTGAGACAGGGTTCACTGAAGCTTTCTTT
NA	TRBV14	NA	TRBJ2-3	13	CASSRFDTDTQYF	TGTGCCAGCAGCCGCTTTGACACAGATACGCAGTATTTT
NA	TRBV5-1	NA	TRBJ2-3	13	CASRVEGSDTQYF	TGCGCCAGCAGAGTGGAGGGGTCGGATACGCAGTATTTT
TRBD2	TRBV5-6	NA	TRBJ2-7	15	CASSLAGTSAYEQYF	TGTGCCAGCAGCTTGGCCGGGACTAGTGCATACGAGCAGTACTTC
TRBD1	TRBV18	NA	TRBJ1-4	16	CASSPGTGTGNEKLFF	TGTGCCAGCTCACCAGGAACGGGGACAGGGAATGAAAAACTGTTTTTT
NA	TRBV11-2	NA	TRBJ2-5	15	CASSLSGRIQETQYF	TGTGCCAGCAGCTTATCAGGACGGATTCAAGAGACCCAGTACTTC
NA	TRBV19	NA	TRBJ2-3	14	CASHFGGSTDTQYF	TGTGCCAGCCATTTCGGGGGAAGCACAGATACGCAGTATTTT
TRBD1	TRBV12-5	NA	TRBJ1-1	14	CASGVQGASTEAFF	TGTGCTAGTGGTGTACAGGGGGCGAGCACTGAAGCTTTCTTT
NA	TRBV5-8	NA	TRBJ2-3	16	CASSLSGFQDTDTQYF	TGTGCCAGCAGCTTGTCAGGGTTTCAGGACACAGATACGCAGTATTTT
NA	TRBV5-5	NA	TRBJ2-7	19	CASSLQTSGVSKGVYEQYF	TGTGCCAGCAGCTTACAGACCTCCGGGGTTTCAAAGGGGGTTTACGAGCAGTACTTC
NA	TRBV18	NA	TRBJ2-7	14	CASSPRTSNYEQYF	TGTGCCAGCTCACCACGGACATCGAATTACGAGCAGTACTTC
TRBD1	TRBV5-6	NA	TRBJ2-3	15	CASGNRGIHTDTQYF	TGCGCCAGCGGAAACAGGGGAATACACACAGATACGCAGTATTTT